This T cell receptor (beta chain) was captured by sequencing in a study of cytomegalovirus exposure and HLA in healthy donors (dated by TCRdb to about 2017). Looking at the study overall: In an earlier analysis of 550 to 750 of the donors, approximately 260 Gb of sequence data and approximately 120 million unique TCR beta sequences from 150 million to 200 million T cells were reported. An early release that covered fewer than 750 HLA-typed donors contained around 300 gigabases of sequencing data and about 84 million unique TCR sequences. Of the approximately 400 genotyped donors, over 70% fell in the genetic ancestry cluster associated with self-reported Caucasian donors. The aim of the study was to test whether cataloging public T cell receptors could identify signatures of past pathogen exposure. The study used immunosequencing to profile the T cell repertoires of some 600 subjects and linked those repertoires to cytomegalovirus serostatus. A separate validation cohort of more than 100 different subjects was used in addition to the 666-subject first cohort. To predict cytomegalovirus infection status, the study brought together high-throughput TCR immunosequencing, statistical association of individual TCRs with disease status, and machine learning. To study patterns of TCR occurrence, a later analysis re-analyzed previously published TCR beta repertoires from 666 donors and added high-resolution HLA genotyping. In the later analysis, no new phenotypic data were used to find candidate immune exposures; instead, reliance was placed on TCR beta sequences and their occurrence across donors. To decide whether each TCR beta V gene segment behaved as functional or pseudogenic, an earlier analysis of nearly 600 of the donors relied on high-throughput TCR beta sequencing. Donor age, sex, ethnicity and CMV serostatus were compiled together with the repertoire data. In a later genetic analysis, genome-wide SNP genotypes for about three fifths of the 666 donors were used, and that subset was treated as a discovery cohort. Every discovery cohort repertoire had been produced on one sequencing platform. HLA typing included class I and class II loci at four-digit resolution. The number of donors typed differed by locus, with about 629-640 for A, B, C, DRB1 and DQB1, approximately 500 for DQA1, over 600 for DPA1, and roughly 450 for DPB1. Because of strong linkage in the cohort, four or five DR-DQ haplotypes were treated as single units for association and clustering. Among around 400 genotyped donors of the cohort, an average of around 220,000 unique TCR beta nucleotide sequences was sequenced per donor, of which about 18% were non-productive. Beyond this particular receptor, the publication reports: V-gene and J-gene trimming of TCR beta chains was associated with a missense DCLRE1C variant in a later genetic analysis, and the association was replicated in an independent cohort. A further reported finding was that TCR beta sequences accurately predicted the HLA-A and HLA-B alleles for most subjects in the first cohort. A later analysis found that HLA-associated TCR beta chains were more clonally expanded and had lower generation probabilities than equally common non-associated chains. Assigning TCR associations to individual alleles was difficult when HLA alleles, especially DR and DQ, strongly co-occurred. Correlated functional status among segregating V segments might be attributable to linkage disequilibrium, but an unknown experimental factor could not be ruled out. Specific HLA alleles were associated with over 15,000 TCR beta sequences at a false discovery rate of 0.05 in a later analysis. In both the original and validation cohorts, the classifier was reported to diagnose cytomegalovirus status with high specificity and sensitivity. About 17 rarely observed V segments, including chromosome 9 orphons, were excluded from the earlier analysis of approximately 500 of the donors because counts were too low. HLA typing was unavailable for some donors at each locus, so association tests used only the typed subset. The authors suggested that the approach could potentially be extended to other disease states and immunological phenotypes. In a later analysis, several top co-occurrence clusters were reported to appear linked to parvovirus B19, influenza, CMV and Epstein-Barr virus. The study gave a list of 150 to 200 TCR beta chains associated with cytomegalovirus. A cluster of highly shared sequence variants was judged likely to be a technical artifact of the sequencing pipeline. In a later analysis, TCR association rates were found to vary across HLA loci, with the most associated TCRs seen for DRB1 alleles and the fewest for HLA-C alleles. Most TCR sequences were seen in very few donors, while some public TCRs were found in many individuals. In a later analysis, most CMV-associated TCR beta chains were found to appear HLA-restricted, with HLA associations seemingly driven largely by CMV exposure. According to a later genetic analysis, donors in an Asian-associated ancestry cluster had fewer N-insertions in productive TCRs than the approximately 690-donor mean. The only immune exposure information available for the cohort was CMV serostatus. Because the 87-base-pair reads could not distinguish some IMGT-functional V segments, including TRBV6-2 and TRBV6-3, those segments were excluded. In an earlier analysis of around 600 of the donors, most TCR beta V segments appeared in productive rearrangements about 87% or about 30% of the time, broadly matching IMGT annotations. This cohort had only TCR beta chains sequenced, and the lack of alpha or paired-chain data limited which features could be detected. A few of the identified cytomegalovirus-associated TCR beta chains were confirmed in vitro to be specific for cytomegalovirus antigens. Roughly uniform sequencing depth across donors was assumed in presence/absence analyses, although this assumption may not hold.

CDR1 is given as SGHVS and CDR2 as FQNEAQ, both from the germline V gene. Including cysteine and phenylalanine, the CDR3 has 15 amino acids. Kept here is only the CDR3 DNA, which spans 45 bases and is read in frame from base 1. Trimming removed 6 bases from V and 4 bases from J, leaving 18 bases between the germline ends. The library was generated by the immunoSEQ multiplex PCR assay. For the multiplex PCR, a mixture combining 60 forward primers for TCR Vbeta segments and 13 reverse primers for TCR Jbeta segments was used. A multiplex PCR assay on genomic DNA amplified the CDR3 region of rearranged TCR beta genes. The amplified TCR beta libraries were sequenced on the Illumina HiSeq System as 87-base-pair reads. From the authors' description of their analysis: A later analysis tallied roughly 76 million unique TCR beta chains across the 666 repertoires, and roughly 11 million of those chains were shared by two or more donors. Raw reads were error-corrected and collapsed into unique sequences by a nearest-neighbor algorithm in which closely related sequences were merged to remove PCR and sequencing errors. V, D and J gene segments were assigned by aligning CDR3 sequences to IMGT reference sequences. For a sequence to be retained, a match of at least six nucleotides to both a V gene segment and a J gene segment was required. Rearrangements were called productive when the CDR3 lacked stop codons and stayed in frame with V and J; all others were non-productive. CDR3 was defined by IMGT convention, running from the second conserved V-encoded cysteine to the conserved J-encoded phenylalanine. Sequences without an unambiguous match to a single V gene segment were excluded from the earlier analysis of several hundred of the donors. In an earlier analysis of several hundred of the donors, V segments were called functional above 56.7% productive rearrangements and were called segregating when the between-donor standard deviation exceeded 5%. To diagnose cytomegalovirus status from the catalog of TCR beta chain sequences, a statistical classification framework was built. A later analysis assigned V and J genes by comparing TCR nucleotide sequences with IMGT/GENE-DB human TR gene sequences. The TCRdist pipeline was used in a later analysis to assign CDR3 sequences and most-parsimonious VDJ recombination scenarios. In a later analysis, each TCR beta chain was defined by its CDR3 amino acid sequence together with its V-gene family, and reads without a unique V-gene family were excluded. To address suspected cross-contamination and a sequencing artifact, a later analysis removed roughly 580 highly shared, low-generation-probability nucleotide sequences. In a later analysis, a clonal expansion index was calculated for each public chain from normalized within-repertoire ranks of inferred template counts. Generation probabilities in a later analysis came from a VDJ recombination model fitted to out-of-frame rearrangements, and those results were checked against IGoR. In a later analysis, TCR-TCR, TCR-HLA and TCR-CMV co-occurrence was scored with hypergeometric tests, and a repertoire-size bias correction was applied to TCR pairs. A later analysis estimated false discovery rates by permuting HLA or CMV assignments 20 times. In a later analysis, co-occurring TCRs were grouped with DBSCAN, and TCRdist sequence similarity was added when clustering was performed within HLA-allele-positive subsets. Repertoires with fewer than 30,000 or more than 120,000 public chains, plus five repertoires with anomalous nucleotide sharing, were excluded from co-occurrence clustering. The table comes from immuneACCESS by way of TCRdb, which keeps in-frame sequences with V and J called. Part of the clones is missing from these tables; in studies checked, under half for an unresolved V gene and the rest for unknown reasons. That table furnishes V, J and clone size, whereas the DNA furnished D and trimming. Here the sample has roughly 160,000 clones; around 79% occur a single time. The ten largest clones represent 3.5% to 5% of the sample.

As to this clone: Its specific antigen is unknown. No per-base quality is available; no much larger clone lies one base away.

The cohort comprised several hundred healthy bone marrow donors. All cohort members were sampled while nominally healthy, although unrecorded immune exposures were likely present. The donor tested CMV seronegative and was one of the 352 seronegative cohort members. Every donor gave a peripheral blood sample, and the peripheral blood mononuclear cells from that sample were used for TCR beta sequencing. Genomic DNA extraction from the blood cell samples was performed with the Qiagen DNeasy Blood Extraction Kit. This sequence uses TRBV7-8 and TRBJ1-2; a tentative D call is TRBD1 (6 bases match). The sequenced sample consisted of PBMCs. The receptor comes from a man in his forties or fifties in good health and CMV-seronegative. DNA sequence: TGTGCCAGCAGGGAAGCAGGGGCCCCCTCCTATGGCTACACCTTC. The encoded protein is CASREAGAPSYGYTF.